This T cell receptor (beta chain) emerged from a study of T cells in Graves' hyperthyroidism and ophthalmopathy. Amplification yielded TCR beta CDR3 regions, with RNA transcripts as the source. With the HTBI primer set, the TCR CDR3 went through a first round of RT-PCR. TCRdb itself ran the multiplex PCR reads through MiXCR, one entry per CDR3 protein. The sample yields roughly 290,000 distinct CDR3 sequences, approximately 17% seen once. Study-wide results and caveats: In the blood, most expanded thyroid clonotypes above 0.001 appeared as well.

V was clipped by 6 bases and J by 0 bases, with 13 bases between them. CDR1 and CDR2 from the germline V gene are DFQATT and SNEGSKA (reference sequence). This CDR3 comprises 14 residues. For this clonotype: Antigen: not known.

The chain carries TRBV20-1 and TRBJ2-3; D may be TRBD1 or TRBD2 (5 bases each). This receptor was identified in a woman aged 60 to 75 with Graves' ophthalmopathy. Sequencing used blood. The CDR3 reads CSAIPGRSTDTQYF. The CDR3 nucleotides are TGCAGTGCCATTCCGGGACGGAGCACAGATACGCAGTATTTT.